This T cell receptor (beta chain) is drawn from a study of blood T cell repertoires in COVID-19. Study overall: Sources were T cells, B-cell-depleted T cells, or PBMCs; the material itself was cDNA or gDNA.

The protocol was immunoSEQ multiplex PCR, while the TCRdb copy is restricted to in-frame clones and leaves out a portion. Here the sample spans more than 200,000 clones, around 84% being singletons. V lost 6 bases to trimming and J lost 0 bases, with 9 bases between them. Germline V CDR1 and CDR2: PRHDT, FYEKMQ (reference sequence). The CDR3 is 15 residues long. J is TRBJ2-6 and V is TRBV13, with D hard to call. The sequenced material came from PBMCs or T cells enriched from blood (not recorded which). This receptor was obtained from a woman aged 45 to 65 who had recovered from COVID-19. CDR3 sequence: CASSRQPSGANVLTF. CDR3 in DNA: TGTGCCAGCAGTCGACAACCCTCTGGGGCCAACGTCCTGACTTTC.